Detailed here is one TCR beta chain. The antigen remains unidentified. Here immunoSEQ multiplex PCR was the method, and the copy in TCRdb shows in-frame clones only, minus some. Among 40,000 or so clones listed, just over 85% were seen once. The sample originates from a study of radiotherapy plus CTLA-4 blockade in lung cancer. At the level of the study: For approximately 17% of patients, objective responses occurred, and around 31% had disease control.

The CDR3 loop spans 15 amino acids. The V gene lost 9 bases and the J gene lost 4 bases, with 19 bases spanning the gap. Looked up from germline, CDR1 is MNHNS and CDR2 is SASEGT. Patients in the study, people with chemo-refractory metastatic non-small-cell lung cancer, received focal radiation plus ipilimumab CTLA-4 blockade. Whole-study findings and limits: Radiotherapy with ipilimumab was followed by blood expansion of tumor-derived clones. The best predictor of response was reported to be early blood T cell clone dynamics, with interferon-beta.

The receptor's source is a human donor with non-small cell lung cancer whose response to radiotherapy plus ipilimumab could not be evaluated. This material consisted of peripheral blood, taken from a patient treated with radiotherapy plus ipilimumab. The V and J genes are TRBV6-1 and TRBJ1-3; no clear D. For the CDR3, the DNA is TGTGCCAGTGTCCCCAGACTCAATTCGGGAAACACCATATATTTT. Translation: CASVPRLNSGNTIYF.